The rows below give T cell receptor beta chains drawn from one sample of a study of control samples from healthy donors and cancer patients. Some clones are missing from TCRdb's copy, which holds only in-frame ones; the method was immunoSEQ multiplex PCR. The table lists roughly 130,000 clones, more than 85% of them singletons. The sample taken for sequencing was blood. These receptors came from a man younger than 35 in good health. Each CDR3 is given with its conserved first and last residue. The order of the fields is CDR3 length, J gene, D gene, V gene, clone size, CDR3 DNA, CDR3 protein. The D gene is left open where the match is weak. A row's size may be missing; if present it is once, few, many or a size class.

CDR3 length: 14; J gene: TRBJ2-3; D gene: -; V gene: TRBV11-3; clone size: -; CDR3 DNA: TGTGCCAGCAGCTTAGATGGGCTTACAGATACGCAGTATTTT; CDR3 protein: CASSLDGLTDTQYF
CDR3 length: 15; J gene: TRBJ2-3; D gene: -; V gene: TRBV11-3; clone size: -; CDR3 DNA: TGTGCCAGCACCGACAGTGGGTCGAATGCAGATACGCAGTATTTT; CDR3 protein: CASTDSGSNADTQYF
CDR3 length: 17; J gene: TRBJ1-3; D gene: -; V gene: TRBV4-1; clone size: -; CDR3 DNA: TGCGCCAGCAGCCAAGTCCTGACACTAGGCTCTGGAAACACCATATATTTT; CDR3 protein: CASSQVLTLGSGNTIYF
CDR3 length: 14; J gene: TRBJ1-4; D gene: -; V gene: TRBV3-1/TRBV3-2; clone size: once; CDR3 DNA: TGTGCCAGCAGCCAAGTGGTAGGGGATGAAAAACTGTTTTTT; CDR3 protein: CASSQVVGDEKLFF
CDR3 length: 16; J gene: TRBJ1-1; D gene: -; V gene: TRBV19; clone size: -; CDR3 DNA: TGTGCCAGTAGTATTCCCAGGGATGCGATGAACACTGAAGCTTTCTTT; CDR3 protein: CASSIPRDAMNTEAFF
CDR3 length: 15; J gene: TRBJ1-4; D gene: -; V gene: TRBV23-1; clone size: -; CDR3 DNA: TGCGCCAGCAGTCAATTTATCTTGGGCCGGGAAAAACTGTTTTTT; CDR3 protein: CASSQFILGREKLFF
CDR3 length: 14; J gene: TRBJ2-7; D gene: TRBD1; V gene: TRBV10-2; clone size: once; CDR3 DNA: TGCGCCAGCAGTGAAGAGGGGGCCACCTACGAGCAGTACTTC; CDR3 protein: CASSEEGATYEQYF
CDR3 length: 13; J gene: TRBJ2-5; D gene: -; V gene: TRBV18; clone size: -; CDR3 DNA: TGTGCCAGCTCCCGCGGGAAGGGCGAGACCCAGTACTTC; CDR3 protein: CASSRGKGETQYF
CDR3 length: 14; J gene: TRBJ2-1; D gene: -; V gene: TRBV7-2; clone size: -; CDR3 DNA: TGTGCCAGCAGCTTAGGCGGCAGATACAATGAGCAGTTCTTC; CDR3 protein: CASSLGGRYNEQFF
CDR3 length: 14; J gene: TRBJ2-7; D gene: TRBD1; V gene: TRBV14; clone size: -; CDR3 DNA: TGTGCCAGCAGCCGCAGACAGGGTCGGAACGAGCAGTACTTC; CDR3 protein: CASSRRQGRNEQYF
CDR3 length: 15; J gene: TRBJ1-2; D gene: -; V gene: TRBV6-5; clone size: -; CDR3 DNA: TGTGCCAGCAGTTACGTAAAGGGAACCGGCTATGGCTACACCTTC; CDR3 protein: CASSYVKGTGYGYTF
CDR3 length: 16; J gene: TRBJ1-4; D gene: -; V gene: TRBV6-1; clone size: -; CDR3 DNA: TGTGCCAGCAGTGAACTCTCGGGGAGCGTTAATGAAAAACTGTTTTTT; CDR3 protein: CASSELSGSVNEKLFF
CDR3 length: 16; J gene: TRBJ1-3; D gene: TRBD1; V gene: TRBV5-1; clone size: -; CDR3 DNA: TGCGCCAGCAGCCTAGACAGGACAGGGACTGGAAACACCATATATTTT; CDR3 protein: CASSLDRTGTGNTIYF
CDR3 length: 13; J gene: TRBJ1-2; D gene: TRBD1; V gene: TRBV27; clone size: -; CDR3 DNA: TGTGCCAGCAAAACCGGGACAGGCTATGGCTACACCTTC; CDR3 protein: CASKTGTGYGYTF
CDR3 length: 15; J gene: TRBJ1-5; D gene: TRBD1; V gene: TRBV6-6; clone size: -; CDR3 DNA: TGTGCCAGCGGGGACAGGGGAGGAAGCAATCAGCCCCAGCATTTT; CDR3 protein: CASGDRGGSNQPQHF
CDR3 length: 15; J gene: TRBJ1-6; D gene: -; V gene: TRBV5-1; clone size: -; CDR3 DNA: TGCGCCAGCAGCTTGGAACCCAGGGGAAATTCACCCCTCCACTTT; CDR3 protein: CASSLEPRGNSPLHF
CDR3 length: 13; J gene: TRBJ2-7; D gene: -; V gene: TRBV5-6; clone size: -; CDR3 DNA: TGTGCCAGCAGCTGGGGCAGACTCTACGAGCAGTACTTC; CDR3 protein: CASSWGRLYEQYF
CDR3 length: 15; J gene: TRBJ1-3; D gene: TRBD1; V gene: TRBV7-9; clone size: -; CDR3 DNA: TGTGCCAGCAGCTCCGACAGGGTGTCAGGAAACACCATATATTTT; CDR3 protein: CASSSDRVSGNTIYF
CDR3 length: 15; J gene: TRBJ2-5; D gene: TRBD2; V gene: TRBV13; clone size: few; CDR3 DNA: TGTGCCAGCAGCTTAAGTATAGCGGGGGCCCGGTCCCCCGACTTC; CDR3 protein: CASSLSIAGARSPDF
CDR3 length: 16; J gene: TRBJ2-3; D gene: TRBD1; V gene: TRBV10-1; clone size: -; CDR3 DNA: TGCGCCAGCAGTTCTCTACAGGGGTCGCCCACAGATACGCAGTATTTT; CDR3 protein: CASSSLQGSPTDTQYF
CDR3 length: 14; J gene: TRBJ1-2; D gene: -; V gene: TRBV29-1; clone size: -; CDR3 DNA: TGCAGCGTTGAAGATCCGAGACGGCCCTATGGCTACACCTTC; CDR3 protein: CSVEDPRRPYGYTF
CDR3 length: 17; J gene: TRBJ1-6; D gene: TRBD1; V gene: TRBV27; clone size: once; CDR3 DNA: TGTGCCAGCAGCCCACGGGCGGGACAGGGGCTGAATTCACCCCTCCACTTT; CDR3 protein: CASSPRAGQGLNSPLHF
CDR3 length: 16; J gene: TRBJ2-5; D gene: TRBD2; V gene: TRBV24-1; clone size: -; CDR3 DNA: TGTGCCACCAGTGAGCCCGGACTAGCGGGGCAAGAGACCCAGTACTTC; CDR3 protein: CATSEPGLAGQETQYF
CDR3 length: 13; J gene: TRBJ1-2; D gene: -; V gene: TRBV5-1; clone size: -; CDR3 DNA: TGCGCCAGCAGACCTCTTGCAAGCTATGGCTACACCTTC; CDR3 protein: CASRPLASYGYTF
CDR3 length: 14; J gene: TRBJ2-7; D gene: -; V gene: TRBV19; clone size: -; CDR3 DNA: TGTGCCAGTAGTATAGTCGGCAGCTCCTACGAGCAGTACTTC; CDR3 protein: CASSIVGSSYEQYF
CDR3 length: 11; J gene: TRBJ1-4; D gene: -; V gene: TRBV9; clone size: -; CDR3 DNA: TGTGCCAGCAGCGATGAGGAAAAACTGTTTTTT; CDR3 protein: CASSDEEKLFF
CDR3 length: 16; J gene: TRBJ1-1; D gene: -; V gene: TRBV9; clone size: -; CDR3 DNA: TGTGCCAGCAGCGTAGCGGCAGGGGAGGAATCCGGTGAAGCTTTCTTT; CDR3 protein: CASSVAAGEESGEAFF
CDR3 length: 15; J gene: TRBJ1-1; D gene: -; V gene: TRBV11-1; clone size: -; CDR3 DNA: TGTGCCAGCAGCAGTTGGGCAGGGGATGGGACTGAAGCTTTCTTT; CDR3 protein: CASSSWAGDGTEAFF
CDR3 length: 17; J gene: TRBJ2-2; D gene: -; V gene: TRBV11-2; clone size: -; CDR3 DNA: TGTGCCAGCAGCTTAACCCCGACAGGACCGAACACCGGGGAGCTGTTTTTT; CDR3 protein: CASSLTPTGPNTGELFF
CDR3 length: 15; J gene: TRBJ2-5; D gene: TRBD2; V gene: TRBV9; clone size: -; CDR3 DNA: TGTGCCAGCAGCGTACTTAGCGGGGGGGCGGAGACCCAGTACTTC; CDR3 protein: CASSVLSGGAETQYF
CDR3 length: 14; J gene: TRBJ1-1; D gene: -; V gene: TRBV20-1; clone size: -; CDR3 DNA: TGCAGTGCTATTGACAGGTACATGAACACTGAAGCTTTCTTT; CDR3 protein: CSAIDRYMNTEAFF
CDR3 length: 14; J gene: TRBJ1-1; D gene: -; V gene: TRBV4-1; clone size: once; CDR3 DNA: TGCGCCAGCAGCTCAATCGCAGGTAACACTGAAGCTTTCTTT; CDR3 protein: CASSSIAGNTEAFF
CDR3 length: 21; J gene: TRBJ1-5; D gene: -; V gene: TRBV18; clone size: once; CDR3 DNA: TGTGCCAGCTCTCCCTCCCCGGGGGGGGCCCAAACCACTTATAGCAATCAGCCCCAGCATTTT; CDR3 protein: CASSPSPGGAQTTYSNQPQHF
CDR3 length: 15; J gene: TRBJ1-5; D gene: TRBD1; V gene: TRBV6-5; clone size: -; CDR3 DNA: TGTGCCAGCAGTAGGACAGGGGATTATAGCCAGCCCCAGCATTTT; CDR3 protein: CASSRTGDYSQPQHF
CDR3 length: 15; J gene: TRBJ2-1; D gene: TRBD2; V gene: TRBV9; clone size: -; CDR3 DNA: TGTGCCAGCACCCCACTAGCGGGGGGTTACAATGAGCAGTTCTTC; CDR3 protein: CASTPLAGGYNEQFF
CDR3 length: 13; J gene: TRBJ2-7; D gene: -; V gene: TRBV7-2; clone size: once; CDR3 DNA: TGTGCCAGCAGCTTAGATCAGGTCTACGAGCAGTACTTC; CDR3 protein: CASSLDQVYEQYF
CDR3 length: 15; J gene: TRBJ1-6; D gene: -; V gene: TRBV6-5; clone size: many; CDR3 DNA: TGTGCCAGCAGTTACTCGGCGGGGGAAGGTTCACCCCTCCACTTT; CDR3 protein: CASSYSAGEGSPLHF
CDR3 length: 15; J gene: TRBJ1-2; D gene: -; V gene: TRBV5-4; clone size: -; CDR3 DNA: TGTGCCAGCAGCTTGGCGTTGGGCCCTAACTATGACTACACCTTC; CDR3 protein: CASSLALGPNYDYTF
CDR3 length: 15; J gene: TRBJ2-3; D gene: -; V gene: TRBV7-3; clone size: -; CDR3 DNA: TGTGCCAGCAGCCCGTTGGGGGGCCCCGCAGATACGCAGTATTTT; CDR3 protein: CASSPLGGPADTQYF
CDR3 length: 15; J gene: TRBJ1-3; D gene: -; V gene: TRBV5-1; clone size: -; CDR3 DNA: TGCGCCAGCAGCCCCATAGGGAGGGCTGGAAACACCATATATTTT; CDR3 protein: CASSPIGRAGNTIYF
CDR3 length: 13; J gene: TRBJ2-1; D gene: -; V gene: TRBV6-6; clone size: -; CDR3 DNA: TGTGCCAGCACCGGGGAAAGGGGAGGCGAGCAGTTCTTC; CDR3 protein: CASTGERGGEQFF
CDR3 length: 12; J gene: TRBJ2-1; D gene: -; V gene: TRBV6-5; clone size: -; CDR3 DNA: TGTGCCAGCACCCCGACCCACAATGAGCAGTTCTTC; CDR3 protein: CASTPTHNEQFF
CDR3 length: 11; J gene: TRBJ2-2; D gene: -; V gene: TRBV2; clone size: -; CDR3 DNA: TGTGCCAGTAGGGGTCCCGGGGAGCTGTTTTTT; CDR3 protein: CASRGPGELFF
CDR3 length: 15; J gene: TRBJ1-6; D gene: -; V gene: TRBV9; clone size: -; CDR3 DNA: TGTGCCAGCAGCGTAGATTCAGGGGCAAATTCACCCCTCCACTTT; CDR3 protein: CASSVDSGANSPLHF
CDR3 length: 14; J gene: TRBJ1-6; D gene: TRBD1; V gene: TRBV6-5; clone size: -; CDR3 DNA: TGTGCCAGCAGTAACAGGGGCCGAGATTCACCCCTCCACTTT; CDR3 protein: CASSNRGRDSPLHF